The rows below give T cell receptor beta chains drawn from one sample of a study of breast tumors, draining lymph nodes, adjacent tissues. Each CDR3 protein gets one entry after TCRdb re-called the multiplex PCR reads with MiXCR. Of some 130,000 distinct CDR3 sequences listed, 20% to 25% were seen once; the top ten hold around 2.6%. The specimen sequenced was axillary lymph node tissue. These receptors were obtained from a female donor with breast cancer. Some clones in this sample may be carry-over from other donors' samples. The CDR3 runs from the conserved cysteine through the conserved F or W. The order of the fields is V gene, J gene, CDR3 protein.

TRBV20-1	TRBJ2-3	CSASEDTQYF
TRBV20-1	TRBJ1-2	CSASSGEGGYGYTF
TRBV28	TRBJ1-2	CASSPFPTGKVHYGYTF
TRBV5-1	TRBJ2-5	CASSLPGEETQYF
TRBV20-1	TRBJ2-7	CSALAGHRVSYEQYF
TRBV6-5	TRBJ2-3	CASSRSTGVNTQYF
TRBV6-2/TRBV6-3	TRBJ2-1	CASSTTRGSEQFF
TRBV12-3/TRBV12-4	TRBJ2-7	CASSIGTGGYEQYF
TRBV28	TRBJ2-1	CASSTPGLPLDQQFF
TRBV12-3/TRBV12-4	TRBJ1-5	CASSSPRQPQHF
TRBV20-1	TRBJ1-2	CSARVGVYGYTF
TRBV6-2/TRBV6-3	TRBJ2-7	CASRPTGGYEQYF
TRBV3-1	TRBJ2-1	CASSQEKLAGVPSLEQFF
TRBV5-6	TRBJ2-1	CASSGGLGDEQFF
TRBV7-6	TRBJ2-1	CASSTKPSGTNEQFF
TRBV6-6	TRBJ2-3	CASSYSGADTQYF
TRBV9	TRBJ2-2	CASSGTSGTTGELFF
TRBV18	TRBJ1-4	CASSPQQSYNEKLFF
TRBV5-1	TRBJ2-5	CASSLTGTGFRGDFNF
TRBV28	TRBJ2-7	CASRGTHYEQYF
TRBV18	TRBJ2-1	CASSPPGTGYNEQFF
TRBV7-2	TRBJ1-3	CASSLAPTANSGNTIYF
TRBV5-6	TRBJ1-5	CASSSTGTGAQQPQHF
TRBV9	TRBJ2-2	CASSAPSTSGRSAGELFF